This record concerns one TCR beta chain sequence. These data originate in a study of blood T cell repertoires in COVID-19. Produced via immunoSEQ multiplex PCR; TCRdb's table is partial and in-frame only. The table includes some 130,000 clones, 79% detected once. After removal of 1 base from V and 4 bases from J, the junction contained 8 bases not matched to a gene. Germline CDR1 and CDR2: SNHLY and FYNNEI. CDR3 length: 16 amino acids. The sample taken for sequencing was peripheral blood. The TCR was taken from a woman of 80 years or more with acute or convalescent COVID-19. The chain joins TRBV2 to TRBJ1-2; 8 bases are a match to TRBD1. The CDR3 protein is CASSEERTGLSYGYTF. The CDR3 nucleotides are TGTGCCAGCAGTGAAGAAAGGACAGGGCTTTCCTATGGCTACACCTTC. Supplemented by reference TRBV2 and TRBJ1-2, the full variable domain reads EPEVTQTPSHQVTQMGQEVILRCVPISNHLYFYWYRQILGQKVEFLVSFYNNEISEKSEIFDDQFSVERPDGSNFTLKIRSTKLEDSAMYFCASSEERTGLSYGYTFGSGTRLTVV.